Sequencing of this T cell receptor (beta chain) was carried out in a study of cytomegalovirus exposure and HLA in healthy donors. This CDR3 has 17 residues. V was pared by 5 bases and J by 0 bases, with 6 bases of the junction left unmatched. CDR1 is MDHEN, CDR2 SYDVKM, per germline. Amplification used 60 Vbeta primers and 13 Jbeta primers. Generated by immunoSEQ multiplex PCR, the TCRdb table keeps only in-frame clones and is missing some. The sample yields more than 70,000 clones, approximately 63% seen once. The chain joins TRBV28 to TRBJ1-6; 8 bases match TRBD1. The specimen was PBMCs. The receptor's source is a woman between 50 and 59 years old in good health and CMV-seropositive. The CDR3 protein is CASSTGTGFSYNSPLHF. The CDR3 DNA follows: TGTGCCAGCAGTACTGGGACAGGCTTCTCCTATAATTCACCCCTCCACTTT.